A selection of T cell receptor beta chains follows, all from one sample in a study of vaccination effects on CD4 cells after COVID-19. The repertoire was sequenced with immunoSEQ multiplex PCR; TCRdb's copy has only in-frame clones and lacks some. This table holds roughly 73,000 clones, more than 65% found once. Antigens for these TCRs are unknown. Specimen: CD4+ T cells from PBMCs cultured with HIV peptides, collected before COVID-19 vaccination. The receptor set was obtained from a human donor who had a prior SARS-CoV-2 infection. Each CDR3 is given with its conserved first and last residue. The order of the fields is V gene, clone size, D gene, J gene, CDR3 protein, CDR3 DNA. D genes are given only for firm matches. Only part of the rows carry a size: once, few, many, or a class if the clone is expanded.

V gene: TRBV19
clone size: NA
D gene: NA
J gene: TRBJ1-3
CDR3 protein: CASTFRAREPGNTIYF
CDR3 DNA: TGTGCCAGTACTTTTAGGGCCAGAGAACCTGGAAACACCATATATTTT

V gene: TRBV7-3
clone size: NA
D gene: NA
J gene: TRBJ2-2
CDR3 protein: CASSLTFGTGELFF
CDR3 DNA: TGTGCCAGCAGCTTAACGTTCGGCACCGGGGAGCTGTTTTTT

V gene: TRBV7-6
clone size: once
D gene: TRBD1
J gene: TRBJ1-2
CDR3 protein: CASSGDREDNYGYTF
CDR3 DNA: TGTGCCAGCAGCGGGGACAGGGAAGATAACTATGGCTACACCTTC

V gene: TRBV4-2
clone size: NA
D gene: NA
J gene: TRBJ2-3
CDR3 protein: CASSQGAEQDTQYF
CDR3 DNA: TGTGCCAGCAGCCAGGGAGCGGAGCAAGATACGCAGTATTTT

V gene: TRBV7-2
clone size: NA
D gene: TRBD1
J gene: TRBJ1-6
CDR3 protein: CASSLSLQGASPLHF
CDR3 DNA: TGTGCCAGCAGCTTAAGTTTGCAGGGGGCATCACCCCTCCACTTT

V gene: TRBV24-1
clone size: NA
D gene: NA
J gene: TRBJ2-5
CDR3 protein: CATSDQRTIQETQYF
CDR3 DNA: TGTGCCACCAGTGATCAACGGACGATCCAAGAGACCCAGTACTTC

V gene: TRBV5-5
clone size: NA
D gene: TRBD1
J gene: TRBJ2-3
CDR3 protein: CASSLQGDRTDTQYF
CDR3 DNA: TGTGCCAGCAGCTTACAGGGGGACCGCACAGATACGCAGTATTTT

V gene: TRBV2
clone size: NA
D gene: NA
J gene: TRBJ2-7
CDR3 protein: CASGAEAYEQYF
CDR3 DNA: TGTGCCAGCGGGGCGGAGGCCTACGAGCAGTACTTC

V gene: TRBV5-4
clone size: NA
D gene: NA
J gene: TRBJ2-5
CDR3 protein: CASSLPGAETQYF
CDR3 DNA: TGTGCCAGCAGCCTCCCCGGGGCCGAGACCCAGTACTTC

V gene: TRBV18
clone size: NA
D gene: NA
J gene: TRBJ2-1
CDR3 protein: CASSPPGGGAYNEQFF
CDR3 DNA: TGTGCCAGCTCACCACCAGGTGGGGGGGCGTACAATGAGCAGTTCTTC

V gene: TRBV29-1
clone size: NA
D gene: NA
J gene: TRBJ2-3
CDR3 protein: CSVKLLAASTDTQYF
CDR3 DNA: TGCAGCGTCAAGTTACTAGCAGCCTCTACAGATACGCAGTATTTT

V gene: TRBV18
clone size: NA
D gene: TRBD1
J gene: TRBJ2-1
CDR3 protein: CASSPRDSRYNEQFF
CDR3 DNA: TGTGCCAGCTCACCCCGGGACAGCCGCTACAATGAGCAGTTCTTC

V gene: TRBV28
clone size: NA
D gene: TRBD2
J gene: TRBJ2-7
CDR3 protein: CASRGGLIGGYEQYF
CDR3 DNA: TGTGCCAGCAGGGGGGGACTAATAGGCGGCTACGAGCAGTACTTC

V gene: TRBV11-3
clone size: NA
D gene: NA
J gene: TRBJ2-5
CDR3 protein: CASSRSKEETQYF
CDR3 DNA: TGTGCCAGCAGTCGGAGCAAGGAAGAGACCCAGTACTTC